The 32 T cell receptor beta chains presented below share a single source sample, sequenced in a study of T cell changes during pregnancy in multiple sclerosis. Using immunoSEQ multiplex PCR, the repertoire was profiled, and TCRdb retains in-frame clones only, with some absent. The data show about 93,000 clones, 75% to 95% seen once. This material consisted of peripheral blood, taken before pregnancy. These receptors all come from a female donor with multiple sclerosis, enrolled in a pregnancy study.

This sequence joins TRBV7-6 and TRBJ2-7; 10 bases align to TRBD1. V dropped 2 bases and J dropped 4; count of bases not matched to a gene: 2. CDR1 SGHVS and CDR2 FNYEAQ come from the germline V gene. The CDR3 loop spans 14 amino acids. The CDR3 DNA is TGTGCCAGCAGCTTATGGGACAGGGGTTACGAGCAGTACTTC. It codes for CASSLWDRGYEQYF.

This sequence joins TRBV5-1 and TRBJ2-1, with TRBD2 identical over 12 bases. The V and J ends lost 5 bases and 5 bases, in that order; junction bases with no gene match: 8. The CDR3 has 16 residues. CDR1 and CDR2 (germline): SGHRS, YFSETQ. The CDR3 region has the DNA TGCGCCAGCAGTCTTGGAAGACTAGCGGGGGACAATGAGCAGTTCTTC. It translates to CASSLGRLAGDNEQFF.

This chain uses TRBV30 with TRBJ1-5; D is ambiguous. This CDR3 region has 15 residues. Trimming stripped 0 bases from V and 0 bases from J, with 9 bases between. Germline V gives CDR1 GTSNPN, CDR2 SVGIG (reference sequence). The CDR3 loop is CAWSVRGSSNQPQHF. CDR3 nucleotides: TGTGCCTGGAGTGTTCGGGGAAGTAGCAATCAGCCCCAGCATTTT.

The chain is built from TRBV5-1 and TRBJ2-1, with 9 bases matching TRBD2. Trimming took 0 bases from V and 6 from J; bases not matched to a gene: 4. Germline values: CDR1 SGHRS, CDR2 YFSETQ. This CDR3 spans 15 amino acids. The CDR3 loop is CASSLVSGSTNEQFF. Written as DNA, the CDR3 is TGCGCCAGCAGCTTGGTTAGCGGGAGTACCAATGAGCAGTTCTTC. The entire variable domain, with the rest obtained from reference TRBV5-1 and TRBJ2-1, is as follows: KAGVTQTPRYLIKTRGQQVTLSCSPISGHRSVSWYQQTPGQGLQFLFEYFSETQRNKGNFPGRFSGRQFSNSRSEMNVSTLELGDSALYLCASSLVSGSTNEQFFGPGTRLTVL.

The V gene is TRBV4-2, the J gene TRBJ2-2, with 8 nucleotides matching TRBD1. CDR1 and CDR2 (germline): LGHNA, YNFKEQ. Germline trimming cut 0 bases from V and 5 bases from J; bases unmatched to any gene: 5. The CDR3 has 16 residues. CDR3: CASSQDQDRATGELFF. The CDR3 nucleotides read TGTGCCAGCAGCCAAGATCAGGACAGGGCGACCGGGGAGCTGTTTTTT.

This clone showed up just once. Here the CDR3 DNA reads TGTGCCAGCACTCCCCAACAGGGAGGGGGTGACAATGAGCAGTTCTTC. Translation: CASTPQQGGGDNEQFF. This chain uses TRBV28 with TRBJ2-1; weak D call: TRBD2 (7 bases). This CDR3 comprises 16 residues. V lost 7 bases and J 5 bases, leaving 21 bases between the germline ends. Germline V gene data show CDR1 as MDHEN and CDR2 as SYDVKM.

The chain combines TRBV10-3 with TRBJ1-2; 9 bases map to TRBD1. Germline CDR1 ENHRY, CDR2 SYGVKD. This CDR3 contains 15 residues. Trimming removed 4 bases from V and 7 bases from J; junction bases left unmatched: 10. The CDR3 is CAISVDTGGESGYTF. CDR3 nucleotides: TGTGCCATCAGTGTAGATACAGGGGGCGAGAGTGGCTACACCTTC.

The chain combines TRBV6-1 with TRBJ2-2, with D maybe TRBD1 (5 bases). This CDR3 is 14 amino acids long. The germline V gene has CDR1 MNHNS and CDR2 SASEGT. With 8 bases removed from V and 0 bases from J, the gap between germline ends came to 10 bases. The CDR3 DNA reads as TGTGCCAGCCTGACAGCAGCGAACACCGGGGAGCTGTTTTTT. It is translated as CASLTAANTGELFF.

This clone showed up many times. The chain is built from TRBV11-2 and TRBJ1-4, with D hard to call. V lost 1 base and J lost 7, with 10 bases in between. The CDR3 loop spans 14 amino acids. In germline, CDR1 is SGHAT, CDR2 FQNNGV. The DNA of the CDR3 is TGTGCCAGCAGCTTAGGAGGCGTGGGTGAAAAACTGTTTTTT. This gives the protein CASSLGGVGEKLFF.

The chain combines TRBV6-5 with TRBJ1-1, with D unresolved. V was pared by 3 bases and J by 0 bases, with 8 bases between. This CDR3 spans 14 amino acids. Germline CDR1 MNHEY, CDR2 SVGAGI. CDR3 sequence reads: CASSYKLMNTEAFF. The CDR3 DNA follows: TGTGCCAGCAGTTATAAACTTATGAACACTGAAGCTTTCTTT.

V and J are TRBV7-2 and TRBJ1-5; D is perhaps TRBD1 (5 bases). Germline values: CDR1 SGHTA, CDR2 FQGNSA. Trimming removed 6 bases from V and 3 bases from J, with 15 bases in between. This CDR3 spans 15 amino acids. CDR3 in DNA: TGTGCCAGCAGACCAACAGGCGGCCCCAATCAGCCCCAGCATTTT. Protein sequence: CASRPTGGPNQPQHF. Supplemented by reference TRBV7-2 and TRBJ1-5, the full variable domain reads GAGVSQSPSNKVTEKGKDVELRCDPISGHTALYWYRQSLGQGLEFLIYFQGNSAPDKSGLPSDRFSAERTGGSVSTLTIQRTQQEDSAVYLCASRPTGGPNQPQHFGDGTRLSIL.

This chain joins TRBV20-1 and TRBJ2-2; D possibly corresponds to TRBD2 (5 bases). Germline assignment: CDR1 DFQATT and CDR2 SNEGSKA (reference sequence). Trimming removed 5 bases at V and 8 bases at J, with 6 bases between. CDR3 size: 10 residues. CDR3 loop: CSAWTGELFF. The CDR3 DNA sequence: TGCAGTGCTTGGACTGGGGAGCTGTTTTTT.

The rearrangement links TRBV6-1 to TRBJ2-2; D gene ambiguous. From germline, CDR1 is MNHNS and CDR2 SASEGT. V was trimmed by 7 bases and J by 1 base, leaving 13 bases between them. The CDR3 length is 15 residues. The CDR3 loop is CASTKSYRNTGELFF. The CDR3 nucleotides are TGTGCCAGCACTAAAAGCTACAGGAACACCGGGGAGCTGTTTTTT.

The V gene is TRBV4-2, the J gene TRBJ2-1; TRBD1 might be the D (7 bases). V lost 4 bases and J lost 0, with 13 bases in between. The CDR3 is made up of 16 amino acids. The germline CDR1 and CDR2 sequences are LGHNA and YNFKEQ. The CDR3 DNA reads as TGTGCCAGCAGCCGGGACAGCGGGTTCTCCTACAATGAGCAGTTCTTC. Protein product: CASSRDSGFSYNEQFF.

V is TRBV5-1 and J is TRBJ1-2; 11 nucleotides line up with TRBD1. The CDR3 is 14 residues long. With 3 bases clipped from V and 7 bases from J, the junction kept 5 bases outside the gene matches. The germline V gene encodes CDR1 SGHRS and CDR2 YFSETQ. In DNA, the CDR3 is TGCGCCAGCAGCTCTAGGACAGGGGGCGTTGGCTACACCTTC. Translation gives CASSSRTGGVGYTF.

CDR3 loop: CSAGRPTEAFF. In DNA, the CDR3 is TGCAGTGCCGGCAGGCCGACTGAAGCTTTCTTT. This chain links TRBV20-1 with TRBJ1-1, with D unclear. Between the trimmed V and J ends, which lost 6 bases and 5 bases, there was a span of 10 bases. This CDR3 has 11 amino acids. Germline V gives CDR1 DFQATT, CDR2 SNEGSKA (reference sequence).

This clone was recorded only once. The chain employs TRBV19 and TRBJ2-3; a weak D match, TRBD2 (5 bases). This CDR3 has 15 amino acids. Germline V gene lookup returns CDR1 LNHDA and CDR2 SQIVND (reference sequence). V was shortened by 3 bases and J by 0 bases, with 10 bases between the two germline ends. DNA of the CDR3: TGTGCCAGTAGTATTACCCTAGCAAGCACAGATACGCAGTATTTT. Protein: CASSITLASTDTQYF.

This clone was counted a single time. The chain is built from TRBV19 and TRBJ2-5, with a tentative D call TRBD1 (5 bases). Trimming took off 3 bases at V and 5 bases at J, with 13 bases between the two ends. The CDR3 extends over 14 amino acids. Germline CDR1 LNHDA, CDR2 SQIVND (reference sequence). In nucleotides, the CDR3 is TGTGCCAGTAGTATTCATTGGACACGGGAGACCCAGTACTTC. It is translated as CASSIHWTRETQYF.

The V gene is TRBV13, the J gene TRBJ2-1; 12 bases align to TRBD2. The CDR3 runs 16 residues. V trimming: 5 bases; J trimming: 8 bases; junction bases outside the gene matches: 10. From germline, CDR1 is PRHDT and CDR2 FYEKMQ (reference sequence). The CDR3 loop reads CASSHSLAGGFDEQFF. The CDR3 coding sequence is TGTGCCAGCAGCCACTCCCTAGCGGGGGGGTTCGATGAGCAGTTCTTC.

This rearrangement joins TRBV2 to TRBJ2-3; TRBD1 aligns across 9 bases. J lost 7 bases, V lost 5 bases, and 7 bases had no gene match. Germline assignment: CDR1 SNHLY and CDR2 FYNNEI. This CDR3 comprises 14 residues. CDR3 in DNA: TGTGCCAGCAGTCGGTCGGGACAGGGCCATACGCAGTATTTT. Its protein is CASSRSGQGHTQYF.

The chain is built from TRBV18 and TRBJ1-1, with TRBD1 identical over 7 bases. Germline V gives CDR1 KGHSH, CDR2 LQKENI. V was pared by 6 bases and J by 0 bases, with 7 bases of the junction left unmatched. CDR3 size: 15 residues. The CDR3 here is CASSLGQILNTEAFF. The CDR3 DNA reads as TGTGCCAGCTCTCTGGGACAGATCTTGAACACTGAAGCTTTCTTT.

The CDR3: CASSRMTSGYTDTQYF. CDR3 sequence (DNA): TGTGCCAGCAGCCGAATGACTAGCGGATACACAGATACGCAGTATTTT. This chain links TRBV4-2 with TRBJ2-3, with 9 bases that match TRBD2. The trim removed 4 bases at V and 2 bases at J, leaving 7 bases unmatched. Germline loops: CDR1 LGHNA, CDR2 YNFKEQ. The CDR3 spans 16 residues.

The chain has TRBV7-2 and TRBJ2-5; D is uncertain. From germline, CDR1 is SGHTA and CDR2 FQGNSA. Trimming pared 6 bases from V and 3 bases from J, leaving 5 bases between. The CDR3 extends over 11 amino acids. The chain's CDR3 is CASSIKETQYF. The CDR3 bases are TGTGCCAGCAGTATTAAAGAGACCCAGTACTTC.

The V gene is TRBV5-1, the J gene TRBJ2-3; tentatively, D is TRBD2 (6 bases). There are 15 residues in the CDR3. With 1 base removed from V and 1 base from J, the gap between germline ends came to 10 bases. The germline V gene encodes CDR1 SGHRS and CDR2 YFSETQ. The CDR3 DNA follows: TGCGCCAGCAGCTTGCGGGGGTTAGGCACAGATACGCAGTATTTT. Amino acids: CASSLRGLGTDTQYF.

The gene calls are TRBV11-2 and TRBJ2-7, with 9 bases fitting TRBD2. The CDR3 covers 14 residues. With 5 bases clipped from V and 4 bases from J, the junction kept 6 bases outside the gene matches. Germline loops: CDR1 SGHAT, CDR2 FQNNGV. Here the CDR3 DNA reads TGTGCCAGCAGCCCAGCGAGCGGGGGGTACGAGCAGTACTTC. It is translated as CASSPASGGYEQYF.

This CDR3 is CAISESLILRTGRYEQYF. The CDR3 nucleotides are TGTGCCATCAGTGAGTCCCTGATCCTCCGGACAGGACGGTACGAGCAGTACTTC. V usage is TRBV10-3 and J usage is TRBJ2-7; 7 bases are shared with TRBD1. Losses at the gene ends were 0 bases for V and 4 bases for J; bases not matched to a gene: 15. The CDR3 has 18 amino acids. Germline V gives CDR1 ENHRY, CDR2 SYGVKD.

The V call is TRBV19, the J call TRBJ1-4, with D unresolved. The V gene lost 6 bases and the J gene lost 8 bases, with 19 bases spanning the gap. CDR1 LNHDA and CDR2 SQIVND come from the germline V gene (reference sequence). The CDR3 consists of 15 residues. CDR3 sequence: CASRGDRTGFEKLFF. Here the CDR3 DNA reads TGTGCCAGTAGGGGAGATCGAACCGGCTTCGAAAAACTGTTTTTT.

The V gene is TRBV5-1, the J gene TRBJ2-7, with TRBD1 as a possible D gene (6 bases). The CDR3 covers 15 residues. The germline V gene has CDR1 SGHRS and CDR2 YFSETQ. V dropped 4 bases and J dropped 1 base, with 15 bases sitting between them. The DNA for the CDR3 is TGCGCCAGCAGCCCCGGGACACCGAATTCCTACGAGCAGTACTTC. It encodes CASSPGTPNSYEQYF.

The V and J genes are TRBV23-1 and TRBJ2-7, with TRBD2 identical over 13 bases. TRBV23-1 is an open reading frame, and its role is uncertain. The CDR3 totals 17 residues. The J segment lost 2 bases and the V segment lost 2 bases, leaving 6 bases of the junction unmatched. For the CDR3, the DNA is TGCGCCAGCAGTCAACTGGGACTAGCGGGGCCCGCCTACGAGCAGTACTTC. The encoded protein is CASSQLGLAGPAYEQYF.

The CDR3 reads CASSLYRTTRMVSSYNEQFF. CDR3 in DNA: TGCGCCAGCAGTTTGTATAGGACTACCCGAATGGTGAGCTCCTACAATGAGCAGTTCTTC. The rearrangement links TRBV10-1 to TRBJ2-1; a weak D match, TRBD2 (6 bases). Germline V CDR1 and CDR2: WNHNN, SYGVQD (reference sequence). This CDR3 region has 20 residues. V was pared by 5 bases and J by 0 bases, with 26 bases between.

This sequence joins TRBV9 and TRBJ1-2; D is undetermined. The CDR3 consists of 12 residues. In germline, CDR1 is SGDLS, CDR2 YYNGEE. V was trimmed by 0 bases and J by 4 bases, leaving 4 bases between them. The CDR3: CASSVGIYGYTF. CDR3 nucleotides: TGTGCCAGCAGCGTAGGTATCTATGGCTACACCTTC.

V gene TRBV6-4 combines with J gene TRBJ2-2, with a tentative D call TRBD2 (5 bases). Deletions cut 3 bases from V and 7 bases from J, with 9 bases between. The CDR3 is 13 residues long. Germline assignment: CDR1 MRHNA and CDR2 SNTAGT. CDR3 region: CASSEKAGGELFF. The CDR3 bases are TGTGCCAGCAGTGAAAAGGCGGGCGGGGAGCTGTTTTTT.